A single sample gave rise to the 30 T cell receptor beta chains below, sequenced in a study of T-cell memory formation after mild COVID-19. TCRdb re-called the 5' RACE reads with MiXCR, one entry per CDR3 protein. The data contain fewer than 650,000 distinct CDR3 sequences, less than 25% of them singletons. The sequencing sample was made of PBMCs or a T cell subset sorted from them (not recorded which). All receptors derive from an adult woman who had mild COVID-19 (a few samples of this study predate the infection). Cell type and time point are not known.

This clonotype turned up a few times. The chain recombines TRBV7-9 with TRBJ2-1; 8 bases match TRBD2. There are 15 residues in the CDR3. V lost 7 bases and J lost 0; bases outside the gene matches: 5. Germline V gene sequence: CDR1 SEHNR, CDR2 FQNEAQ (reference sequence). The CDR3 region has the DNA TGTGCCAGCAACATAGCGGGAAGCTCCTACAATGAGCAGTTCTTC. Its protein is CASNIAGSSYNEQFF.

V gene TRBV20-1 combines with J gene TRBJ2-7; TRBD1 is a possible D gene (5 bases). CDR3 size: 15 residues. Trimming pared 0 bases from V and 2 bases from J, leaving 14 bases between. The germline CDR1 and CDR2 sequences are DFQATT and SNEGSKA (reference sequence). The CDR3: CSARDRRQGTYEQYF. The CDR3 nucleotides are TGCAGTGCTAGAGATCGGCGGCAGGGTACCTACGAGCAGTACTTC.

The chain couples TRBV13 to TRBJ2-2; a weak D match, TRBD2 (5 bases). The CDR3 totals 15 residues. V was pared by 3 bases and J by 0 bases, with 8 bases between. Germline V CDR1 and CDR2: PRHDT, FYEKMQ (reference sequence). The CDR3 loop reads CASSFGETNTGELFF. CDR3 bases: TGTGCCAGCAGCTTTGGGGAGACGAACACCGGGGAGCTGTTTTTT. Combining the CDR3 with reference TRBV13 and TRBJ2-2 gives the whole variable domain AAGVIQSPRHLIKEKRETATLKCYPIPRHDTVYWYQQGPGQDPQFLISFYEKMQSDKGSIPDRFSAQQFSDYHSELNMSSLELGDSALYFCASSFGETNTGELFFGEGSRLTVL.

The rearrangement joins TRBV20-1 to TRBJ2-7, with a possible D match to TRBD2 (5 bases). V lost 4 bases, J lost 3 bases, and 16 bases lay in between. Germline CDR1 is DFQATT and CDR2 is SNEGSKA (reference sequence). The CDR3 loop spans 14 amino acids. Here the CDR3 reads CSAILTGSYYEQYF. For the CDR3, the DNA is TGCAGTGCTATATTAACGGGGAGCTACTACGAGCAGTACTTC.

This clonotype occurred a few times. The chain carries TRBV18 and TRBJ2-1, with D possibly matching TRBD2 (6 bases). Germline CDR1 and CDR2: KGHSH and LQKENI. Trimming took 6 bases from V and 0 from J, leaving 15 bases between them. This CDR3 region has 16 residues. The CDR3 loop reads CASSAPDYPSYNEQFF. CDR3 bases: TGTGCCAGCTCCGCCCCGGACTACCCCTCCTACAATGAGCAGTTCTTC. The full variable domain, completed using reference TRBV18 and TRBJ2-1, is NAGVMQNPRHLVRRRGQEARLRCSPMKGHSHVYWYRQLPEEGLKFMVYLQKENIIDESGMPKERFSAEFPKEGPSILRIQQVVRGDSAAYFCASSAPDYPSYNEQFFGPGTRLTVL.

This clonotype was detected many times. The V and J genes are TRBV29-1 and TRBJ2-2; D tentatively reads TRBD1 or TRBD2 (5 bases each). The CDR3 sequence is 14 residues long. Per germline, CDR1 SQVTM and CDR2 ANQGSEA. V was shortened by 3 bases and J by 7 bases, with 15 bases between the two germline ends. The CDR3 reads CSVDWDGAGGELFF. The DNA for the CDR3 is TGCAGCGTTGATTGGGACGGTGCAGGCGGGGAGCTGTTTTTT.

This clonotype was counted between two and nine times. The chain is built from TRBV5-1 and TRBJ1-2; 9 nucleotides line up with TRBD1. Germline-derived CDR1 and CDR2 are SGHRS and YFSETQ. The CDR3 extends over 15 amino acids. J was trimmed by 4 bases and V by 3 bases; bases with no gene match: 7. The CDR3 DNA reads TGCGCCAGCAGCTCTCCGGGACAGGGAACCTATGGCTACACCTTC. This gives the protein CASSSPGQGTYGYTF.

In this sample, this clonotype turned up a few times. V is TRBV2 and J is TRBJ2-5; 12 bases match TRBD2. V shed 7 bases, J shed 5 bases, and the junction held 17 bases outside the gene matches. The CDR3 is made up of 18 amino acids. CDR1 SNHLY and CDR2 FYNNEI come from the germline V gene. CDR3 amino acids: CASMKTSGSWAVEETQYF. In nucleotides, the CDR3 is TGTGCCAGCATGAAGACTAGCGGGAGCTGGGCGGTAGAGGAGACCCAGTACTTC.

This chain uses TRBV5-1 with TRBJ2-6, with 7 positions matching TRBD1. Unmatched junction bases numbered 7, after V lost 4 bases and J lost 6 bases. This CDR3 is 15 amino acids long. The germline V gene encodes CDR1 SGHRS and CDR2 YFSETQ. The CDR3 DNA follows: TGCGCCAGCAGCCCCACAGGGGTAGAGGCCAACGTCCTGACTTTC. It is translated as CASSPTGVEANVLTF.

Here the CDR3 reads CASSEHSSGVYEQYF. The DNA of the CDR3 is TGTGCCAGCAGTGAACACTCTAGCGGGGTTTACGAGCAGTACTTC. The rearrangement uses TRBV6-1 and TRBJ2-7; the match to TRBD2 covers 9 bases. The trim removed 2 bases at V and 4 bases at J, leaving 6 bases unmatched. Germline V CDR1 and CDR2: MNHNS, SASEGT. This CDR3 comprises 15 residues.

This rearrangement joins TRBV5-1 to TRBJ2-5; 12 bases are shared with TRBD2. The germline gives CDR1 SGHRS, CDR2 YFSETQ. This CDR3 has 16 residues. V gave up 3 bases and J gave up 2 bases; unmatched junction bases: 5. CDR3 in amino acids: CASSSGLAGRQETQYF. CDR3 nucleotides: TGCGCCAGCAGCTCTGGACTAGCGGGGCGACAAGAGACCCAGTACTTC.

This clonotype has more than one count but fewer than ten. The chain couples TRBV7-9 to TRBJ2-7; D is unclear. The CDR3 is 12 residues long. Looked up from germline, CDR1 is SEHNR and CDR2 is FQNEAQ (reference sequence). Trimming pared 5 bases from V and 7 bases from J, leaving 12 bases between. The CDR3 DNA reads as TGTGCCAGCAGCGCCCTGGTAGGAGAGCAGTACTTC. It specifies CASSALVGEQYF.

In its sample, this clonotype was seen a few times. V and J are TRBV28 and TRBJ2-2, with 8 nucleotides matching TRBD2. The germline V gene encodes CDR1 MDHEN and CDR2 SYDVKM. V was pared by 0 bases and J by 5 bases, with 8 bases of the junction left unmatched. CDR3 length: 17 residues. The CDR3 reads CASSLWTGGAGTGELFF. The CDR3 DNA reads as TGTGCCAGCAGTTTATGGACGGGAGGGGCTGGGACCGGGGAGCTGTTTTTT.

There are many counts of this clonotype. The chain joins TRBV5-6 to TRBJ2-7, with TRBD1 matching 7 bases. V was pared by 4 bases and J by 0 bases, with 7 bases of the junction left unmatched. Germline V CDR1 and CDR2: SGHDT, YYEEEE. This CDR3 has 15 amino acids. In nucleotides, the CDR3 is TGTGCCAGCAGCCCCACCGACAGGGACTCCTACGAGCAGTACTTC. This encodes CASSPTDRDSYEQYF. Full variable domain (rest looked up from reference TRBV5-6 and TRBJ2-7): DAGVTQSPTHLIKTRGQQVTLRCSPKSGHDTVSWYQQALGQGPQFIFQYYEEEERQRGNFPDRFSGHQFPNYSSELNVNALLLGDSALYLCASSPTDRDSYEQYFGPGTRLTVT.

This clonotype has a handful of counts. This rearrangement joins TRBV5-1 to TRBJ1-1, with D possibly matching TRBD1 (5 bases). CDR3 length equals 17 residues. V lost 0 bases to trimming and J lost 4 bases, with 19 bases between them. From germline, CDR1 is SGHRS and CDR2 YFSETQ. The CDR3 DNA follows: TGCGCCAGCAGCTTGGAGCCCCAGGGCCTACTTTCCACTGAAGCTTTCTTT. This encodes CASSLEPQGLLSTEAFF.

This sequence joins TRBV6-5 and TRBJ2-4; D remains ambiguous. CDR3 size: 16 residues. CDR1 MNHEY and CDR2 SVGAGI come from the germline V gene. Trimming left V 0 bases short and J 3 bases short, with 12 bases between. CDR3 protein: CASSYSTPPGKNIQYF. DNA for the CDR3: TGTGCCAGCAGTTACTCGACACCCCCGGGCAAAAACATTCAGTACTTC.

This chain links TRBV5-1 with TRBJ2-5, with 7 bases that match TRBD1. V lost 5 bases, J lost 1 base, and 8 bases stayed unmatched. The CDR3 totals 15 residues. From germline, CDR1 is SGHRS and CDR2 YFSETQ. CDR3: CASSTQGTSQETQYF. The CDR3 nucleotides read TGCGCCAGCAGTACACAGGGGACGTCCCAAGAGACCCAGTACTTC.

V gene TRBV27 combines with J gene TRBJ2-5; D possibly corresponds to TRBD2 (6 bases). With 1 base removed from V and 4 bases from J, the gap between germline ends came to 13 bases. This CDR3 comprises 15 residues. Germline loops: CDR1 MNHEY, CDR2 SMNVEV (reference sequence). The CDR3 loop is CASSLFRGVGETQYF. As DNA, the CDR3 is TGTGCCAGCAGTTTATTTCGCGGGGTGGGAGAGACCCAGTACTTC.

This sequence joins TRBV20-1 and TRBJ1-5; D is uncertain. Germline lookup yields CDR1 DFQATT and CDR2 SNEGSKA (reference sequence). V lost 4 bases to trimming and J lost 1 base, with 5 bases between them. This CDR3 region has 12 residues. The CDR3 loop reads CSAIKSNQPQHF. The CDR3 DNA is TGCAGTGCTATAAAGAGCAATCAGCCCCAGCATTTT.

The CDR3 sequence is CASSYSMVRTSSYNEQFF. The CDR3 DNA follows: TGTGCCAGCAGTTACTCGATGGTCCGCACTTCCTCCTACAATGAGCAGTTCTTC. This chain joins TRBV6-2 or TRBV6-3 and TRBJ2-1; unclear D gene. Trimming cost V 0 bases and J 0 bases, with 15 bases left between them. Germline loops: CDR1 MNHEY, CDR2 SVGEGT. The CDR3 totals 18 residues.

The rearrangement uses TRBV9 and TRBJ1-1; TRBD1 is a possible D gene (6 bases). V lost 4 bases and J lost 3, with 19 bases in between. CDR3 size: 16 residues. Germline CDR1 SGDLS, CDR2 YYNGEE. The CDR3 nucleotides are TGTGCCAGCAGCCCCGGCGGGGGCTGGGGGTACACTGAAGCTTTCTTT. Amino acids: CASSPGGGWGYTEAFF.

The rearrangement joins TRBV18 to TRBJ2-7; the match to TRBD2 covers 16 bases. CDR1 is KGHSH and CDR2 is LQKENI in the germline V gene. Unmatched junction bases numbered 1, after V lost 3 bases and J lost 2 bases. CDR3 length equals 16 residues. The CDR3 coding sequence is TGTGCCAGCTCACCCGGGACTAGCGGGAGGGCCTACGAGCAGTACTTC. This codes for CASSPGTSGRAYEQYF.

This clonotype was seen more than once but under ten times. The chain has TRBV6-5 and TRBJ2-2; D is tentatively TRBD1 or TRBD2 (5 bases each). This CDR3 is built from 15 residues. Trimming took 2 bases from V and 3 from J, leaving 10 bases between them. Germline lookup yields CDR1 MNHEY and CDR2 SVGAGI. CDR3 sequence reads: CASSYAQGHTGELFF. The CDR3 bases are TGTGCCAGCAGTTACGCTCAGGGACACACCGGGGAGCTGTTTTTT.

The V and J genes are TRBV15 and TRBJ2-3; 13 nucleotides agree with TRBD2. CDR3 length equals 18 residues. The V gene end was trimmed by 0 bases and the J gene end by 0 bases; junction bases not matched to a gene: 3. Germline CDR1 and CDR2: LNHNV and YYDKDF (reference sequence). The CDR3 sequence is CATSREGTSGASTDTQYF. As DNA, the CDR3 is TGTGCCACCAGCAGAGAGGGGACTAGCGGGGCAAGCACAGATACGCAGTATTTT.

Ten or more counts support this clonotype. The rearrangement joins TRBV4-3 to TRBJ2-2; possibly TRBD2 for D (5 bases). This CDR3 region has 13 residues. Trimming removed 5 bases at V and 6 bases at J, with 10 bases between. Looked up from germline, CDR1 is LGHNA and CDR2 is YSLEER. Here the CDR3 DNA reads TGCGCCAGCAGCATCCGGACTGCCGGGGAGCTGTTTTTT. It yields the protein CASSIRTAGELFF.

This clonotype appeared a few times. The V gene is TRBV5-1, the J gene TRBJ2-7; no clear D. This CDR3 has 14 residues. From germline, CDR1 is SGHRS and CDR2 YFSETQ. V dropped 0 bases and J dropped 3 bases, with 10 bases sitting between them. CDR3 DNA sequence: TGCGCCAGCAGCTTGGCCGCTAGTGGCTACGAGCAGTACTTC. This codes for CASSLAASGYEQYF.

The table lists this clonotype with a few counts. The chain has TRBV20-1 and TRBJ2-5; D call uncertain. The germline gives CDR1 DFQATT, CDR2 SNEGSKA (reference sequence). V gave up 4 bases and J gave up 2 bases, with 11 bases separating them. This CDR3 contains 13 residues. The CDR3 sequence is CSAIPQLQETQYF. The CDR3, as DNA: TGCAGTGCTATACCGCAGCTTCAAGAGACCCAGTACTTC.

The chain links TRBV6-6 to TRBJ1-1; 8 bases agree with TRBD1. Germline assignment: CDR1 MNHNY and CDR2 SVGAGI (reference sequence). This CDR3 contains 15 residues. The V gene end was trimmed by 4 bases and the J gene end by 5 bases; junction bases not matched to a gene: 9. Here the CDR3 reads CASSSPDRGRTEAFF. The CDR3 DNA sequence: TGTGCCAGCAGTTCCCCCGACAGGGGACGAACTGAAGCTTTCTTT.

The rearrangement uses TRBV4-2 and TRBJ2-1; no definite D call. Germline V gene sequence: CDR1 LGHNA, CDR2 YNFKEQ. The CDR3 consists of 16 residues. V shed 1 base and J shed 6 bases, with 16 bases lying between them. The CDR3 DNA reads as TGTGCCAGCAGCCAAGGCTTCCACATGTCCGTCAATGAGCAGTTCTTC. It specifies CASSQGFHMSVNEQFF.

The chain is built from TRBV29-1 and TRBJ1-5; 7 bases fit TRBD1. With 2 bases clipped from V and 4 bases from J, the junction kept 2 bases outside the gene matches. Germline loops: CDR1 SQVTM, CDR2 ANQGSEA. This CDR3 has 13 residues. The CDR3 sequence: CSVETGVNQPQHF. In DNA, the CDR3 is TGCAGCGTTGAAACAGGGGTAAATCAGCCCCAGCATTTT.